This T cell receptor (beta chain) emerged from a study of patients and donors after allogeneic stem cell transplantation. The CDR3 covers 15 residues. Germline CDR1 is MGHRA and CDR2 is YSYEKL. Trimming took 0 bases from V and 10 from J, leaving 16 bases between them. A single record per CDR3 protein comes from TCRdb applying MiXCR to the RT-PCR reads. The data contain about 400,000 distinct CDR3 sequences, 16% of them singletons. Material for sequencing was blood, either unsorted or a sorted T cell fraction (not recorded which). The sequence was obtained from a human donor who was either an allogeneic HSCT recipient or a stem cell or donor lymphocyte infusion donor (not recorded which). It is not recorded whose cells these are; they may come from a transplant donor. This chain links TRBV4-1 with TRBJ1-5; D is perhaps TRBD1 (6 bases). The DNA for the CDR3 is TGCGCCAGCAGCCAAGAGGGGGCAGGTATTTATCCCCAGCATTTT. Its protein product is CASSQEGAGIYPQHF.